The next 25 T cell receptor beta chains were all read from a single sample in a study of long-term antiretroviral therapy in people with HIV. An immunoSEQ assay, version v3.0, was performed at survey level. Profiled with immunoSEQ multiplex PCR; TCRdb holds only in-frame clones, not every one. The sample consists of 25,000 to 30,000 clones, roughly 88% of them appearing once. The material sequenced was unsorted PBMCs, taken roughly 2.7 years after starting antiretroviral therapy. The receptors come from a young man with HIV.

This clone is a singleton in its sample. The rearrangement uses TRBV21-1 and TRBJ2-3. TRBV21-1 is marked as a pseudogene. The CDR3 has 15 residues. Here the CDR3 reads CASSSWETSTDTQYF. DNA for the CDR3: TGTGCCAGCAGCTCTTGGGAAACCAGCACAGATACGCAGTATTTT.

This clone is termed medium-sized. The J gene is TRBJ1-5, the V gene TRBV10-3, with 11 bases lining up with TRBD1. The CDR3 covers 15 residues. Germline loops: CDR1 ENHRY, CDR2 SYGVKD. The junction had 11 bases not matched to a gene; V was cut back by 9 bases and J by 7 bases. The DNA for the CDR3 is TGTGCCATGGGGAGGGACAGGGGGAGGTGCCAGCCCCAGCATTTT. Translated, it gives CAMGRDRGRCQPQHF.

A few counts support this clone. The gene calls are TRBV5-8 and TRBJ1-6; D unclear. Germline V gives CDR1 SGHTS, CDR2 YDEGEE. This CDR3 contains 13 residues. With 0 bases removed from V and 10 bases from J, the gap between germline ends came to 8 bases. The CDR3: CASSLAEGSPLHF. The CDR3 nucleotides read TGTGCCAGCAGCTTGGCGGAAGGATCACCCCTCCACTTT.

The chain uses TRBV4-1 and TRBJ1-4; no clear D gene. The V gene lost 2 bases and the J gene lost 7 bases, with 11 bases spanning the gap. The germline V gene encodes CDR1 MGHRA and CDR2 YSYEKL. This CDR3 spans 14 amino acids. In DNA, the CDR3 is TGCGCCAGCAGCCAACCGAGACAAAGTGAAAAACTGTTTTTT. Its protein product is CASSQPRQSEKLFF.

In its sample, this clone was seen once. The chain employs TRBV7-2 and TRBJ2-1; 7 bases map to TRBD2. This CDR3 region has 14 residues. CDR1 and CDR2 from the germline V gene are SGHTA and FQGNSA. Unmatched junction bases numbered 5, after V lost 8 bases and J lost 1 base. Here the CDR3 reads CASGSGASYNEQFF. DNA of the CDR3: TGTGCCAGCGGGAGCGGGGCTTCCTACAATGAGCAGTTCTTC.

V gene TRBV10-3 combines with J gene TRBJ2-7, with TRBD1 matching over 7 bases. The CDR3 is 16 residues long. V dropped 3 bases and J dropped 2; count of bases not matched to a gene: 10. The germline V gene encodes CDR1 ENHRY and CDR2 SYGVKD. The CDR3: CAISDSLLGGPYEQYF. Here the CDR3 DNA reads TGTGCCATCAGTGACTCACTCTTAGGGGGCCCCTACGAGCAGTACTTC.

V gene TRBV28 combines with J gene TRBJ2-4; 7 positions agree with TRBD1. J was trimmed by 3 bases and V by 7 bases; bases with no gene match: 6. CDR3 length: 14 amino acids. The germline V gene encodes CDR1 MDHEN and CDR2 SYDVKM. The CDR3 reads CASNSGQNKNIQYF. CDR3 nucleotides: TGTGCCAGCAACTCGGGACAGAACAAAAACATTCAGTACTTC.

The chain employs TRBV27 and TRBJ2-7; the D is unclear. The CDR3 totals 14 residues. Germline V gene lookup returns CDR1 MNHEY and CDR2 SMNVEV (reference sequence). The V and J ends lost 8 bases and 6 bases respectively, with 20 bases between them. CDR3 sequence reads: CASRNNPAVGEQYF. CDR3 sequence (DNA): TGTGCCAGCCGAAATAACCCCGCAGTGGGCGAGCAGTACTTC.

The genes are TRBV6-1 and TRBJ2-5, with 7 bases matching TRBD2. With V trimmed by 4 bases and J by 1 base, 6 bases remained unmatched. In germline, CDR1 is MNHNS, CDR2 SASEGT. This CDR3 contains 15 residues. CDR3 nucleotide sequence: TGTGCCAGCAGTGGGGGGGGGACCGGCCAAGAGACCCAGTACTTC. It translates to CASSGGGTGQETQYF.

The CDR3 loop is CASSLATRGRQETQYF. The CDR3 nucleotides read TGTGCCAGCAGCTTGGCCACCCGGGGACGGCAAGAGACCCAGTACTTC. The chain joins TRBV11-2 to TRBJ2-5; possibly TRBD1 or TRBD2 for D (5 bases each). This CDR3 is built from 16 residues. CDR1 is SGHAT and CDR2 is FQNNGV in the germline V gene. V lost 3 bases and J lost 2, with 16 bases in between.

This clone appeared a few times. The rearrangement links TRBV6-5 to TRBJ1-4; D not resolved. There are 16 residues in the CDR3. The V end lost 0 bases, the J end lost 0 bases, and 8 bases lay between the germline ends. CDR1 MNHEY and CDR2 SVGAGI come from the germline V gene. The CDR3 DNA is TGTGCCAGCAGTTACTCCACGGCAGCAACTAATGAAAAACTGTTTTTT. It yields the protein CASSYSTAATNEKLFF.

The chain uses TRBV28 and TRBJ1-2; 7 bases map to TRBD1. Germline V gives CDR1 MDHEN, CDR2 SYDVKM. This CDR3 is 14 amino acids long. The trim removed 7 bases at V and 1 base at J, leaving 6 bases unmatched. The CDR3 spells CASIRDSFNYGYTF. The CDR3 nucleotides read TGTGCCAGCATCCGGGACAGTTTTAACTATGGCTACACCTTC.

V usage is TRBV29-1 and J usage is TRBJ2-7, with D possibly being TRBD1 (5 bases). The CDR3 covers 13 residues. Germline CDR1 SQVTM, CDR2 ANQGSEA. Trimming removed 4 bases at V and 7 bases at J, with 17 bases between. CDR3 nucleotide sequence: TGCAGCGTTGTCAAAGCAGGGATGGGGGAGCAGTACTTC. Protein: CSVVKAGMGEQYF.

This rearrangement joins TRBV6-6 to TRBJ1-6; perhaps TRBD1 as D (6 bases). V shed 9 bases and J shed 2 bases, with 11 bases lying between them. CDR3 length equals 14 residues. Germline CDR1 MNHNY, CDR2 SVGAGI (reference sequence). The CDR3 region is CASNREAYNSPLHF. The DNA of the CDR3 is TGTGCCAGTAACAGGGAAGCCTATAATTCACCCCTCCACTTT.

The chain couples TRBV28 to TRBJ2-2; D gene uncertain. Germline CDR1 MDHEN, CDR2 SYDVKM. The CDR3 extends over 15 amino acids. V lost 8 bases and J 1 base, leaving 14 bases between the germline ends. The CDR3 DNA reads TGTGCCAGCCGCCGGCCGGCAGGGAACACCGGGGAGCTGTTTTTT. Amino acids: CASRRPAGNTGELFF.

The V call is TRBV19, the J call TRBJ1-1; D gene unclear. Trimming removed 3 bases at V and 0 bases at J, with 5 bases between. The CDR3 spans 13 residues. Germline CDR1 LNHDA, CDR2 SQIVND (reference sequence). CDR3 DNA sequence: TGTGCCAGTAGTATCAAAGTGAACACTGAAGCTTTCTTT. Translated, it gives CASSIKVNTEAFF.

This clone was observed a handful of times. This chain uses TRBV14 with TRBJ1-6; unclear D gene. The V and J ends lost 0 bases and 9 bases respectively, with 12 bases between them. CDR1 is SGHDN and CDR2 is FVKESK in the germline V gene. This CDR3 is built from 15 residues. The chain's CDR3 is CASSQDKGVGSPLHF. The CDR3 DNA reads TGTGCCAGCAGCCAAGATAAAGGAGTAGGTTCACCCCTCCACTTT. The complete variable domain, with remaining parts taken from reference TRBV14 and TRBJ1-6, reads EAGVTQFPSHSVIEKGQTVTLRCDPISGHDNLYWYRRVMGKEIKFLLHFVKESKQDESGMPNNRFLAERTGGTYSTLKVQPAELEDSGVYFCASSQDKGVGSPLHFGNGTRLTVT.

This clone has more than one count but fewer than ten. CDR3 in DNA: TGCGCCAGCAGCTTGGCCACAGGGTATCAGCCCCAGCATTTT. It translates to CASSLATGYQPQHF. The chain employs TRBV5-1 and TRBJ1-5, with D maybe TRBD1 (6 bases). The length of the CDR3 is 14 residues. V shed 0 bases and J shed 5 bases, with 9 bases lying between them. Germline CDR1 is SGHRS and CDR2 is YFSETQ.

The sample holds a few counts of this clone. The genes are TRBV6-1 and TRBJ2-7; TRBD2 agrees at 7 bases. This CDR3 comprises 15 residues. J lost 0 bases, V lost 7 bases, and 9 bases had no gene match. The germline V gene has CDR1 MNHNS and CDR2 SASEGT. The CDR3 region has the DNA TGTGCCAGCAACCCGTGGGGAGGGCCCTCCTACGAGCAGTACTTC. As protein: CASNPWGGPSYEQYF.

This sequence joins TRBV30 and TRBJ1-5; possibly TRBD1 for D (5 bases). V lost 3 bases and J 2 bases, leaving 14 bases between the germline ends. The CDR3 loop spans 15 amino acids. Germline-derived CDR1 and CDR2 are GTSNPN and SVGIG (reference sequence). The CDR3 region is CAWRRPGIGNQPQHF. DNA for the CDR3: TGTGCCTGGAGGCGGCCAGGGATCGGCAATCAGCCCCAGCATTTT.

V gene TRBV5-4 combines with J gene TRBJ2-1; the match to TRBD2 covers 11 bases. The germline V gene encodes CDR1 SGHNT and CDR2 YYREEE (reference sequence). There are 17 residues in the CDR3. With V trimmed by 4 bases and J by 7 bases, 13 bases remained unmatched. CDR3: CASSREIAGGPLNEQFF. CDR3 DNA sequence: TGTGCCAGCAGCCGGGAAATAGCGGGGGGGCCGTTGAATGAGCAGTTCTTC.

The chain is built from TRBV15 and TRBJ1-1, with 7 bases lining up with TRBD1. Germline values: CDR1 LNHNV, CDR2 YYDKDF (reference sequence). The CDR3 loop spans 16 amino acids. Trimming at V came to 3 bases and at J to 0 bases, leaving 7 bases not matched to a gene. In nucleotides, the CDR3 is TGTGCCACCAGCAGCCGACAGGGAGTCCTGAACACTGAAGCTTTCTTT. Translated, it gives CATSSRQGVLNTEAFF. Full variable domain (outside the CDR3, taken from reference TRBV15 and TRBJ1-1): DAMVIQNPRYQVTQFGKPVTLSCSQTLNHNVMYWYQQKSSQAPKLLFHYYDKDFNNEADTPDNFQSRRPNTSFCFLDIRSPGLGDTAMYLCATSSRQGVLNTEAFFGQGTRLTVV.

CDR3 region: CASSPAGASGANVLTF. In DNA, the CDR3 is TGTGCCAGCTCACCGGCAGGGGCGTCTGGGGCCAACGTCCTGACTTTC. The chain recombines TRBV18 with TRBJ2-6, with D maybe TRBD1 (6 bases). Germline V gene lookup returns CDR1 KGHSH and CDR2 LQKENI. This CDR3 is built from 16 residues. Trimming took off 3 bases at V and 1 base at J, with 10 bases between the two ends. The complete variable domain, with remaining parts taken from reference TRBV18 and TRBJ2-6, reads NAGVMQNPRHLVRRRGQEARLRCSPMKGHSHVYWYRQLPEEGLKFMVYLQKENIIDESGMPKERFSAEFPKEGPSILRIQQVVRGDSAAYFCASSPAGASGANVLTFGAGSRLTVL.

This clone was recorded a few times. This chain joins TRBV7-9 and TRBJ2-3; D is tentatively TRBD1 or TRBD2 (6 bases each). This CDR3 region has 14 residues. Germline assignment: CDR1 SEHNR and CDR2 FQNEAQ (reference sequence). V lost 11 bases to trimming and J lost 1 base, with 16 bases between them. CDR3 sequence (DNA): TGTGCCGGGGGCGCGGAGGGACGCACAGATACGCAGTATTTT. As protein: CAGGAEGRTDTQYF.

The chain links TRBV6-1 to TRBJ2-2, with TRBD2 matching over 8 bases. The CDR3 extends over 17 amino acids. The ends lost 4 bases at V and 4 bases at J; junction bases unmatched: 11. The V gene's germline CDR1 is MNHNS and CDR2 SASEGT. The CDR3 region is CASSALSGRGGTGELFF. The CDR3 nucleotides are TGTGCCAGCAGTGCACTGAGTGGACGGGGGGGCACCGGGGAGCTGTTTTTT.